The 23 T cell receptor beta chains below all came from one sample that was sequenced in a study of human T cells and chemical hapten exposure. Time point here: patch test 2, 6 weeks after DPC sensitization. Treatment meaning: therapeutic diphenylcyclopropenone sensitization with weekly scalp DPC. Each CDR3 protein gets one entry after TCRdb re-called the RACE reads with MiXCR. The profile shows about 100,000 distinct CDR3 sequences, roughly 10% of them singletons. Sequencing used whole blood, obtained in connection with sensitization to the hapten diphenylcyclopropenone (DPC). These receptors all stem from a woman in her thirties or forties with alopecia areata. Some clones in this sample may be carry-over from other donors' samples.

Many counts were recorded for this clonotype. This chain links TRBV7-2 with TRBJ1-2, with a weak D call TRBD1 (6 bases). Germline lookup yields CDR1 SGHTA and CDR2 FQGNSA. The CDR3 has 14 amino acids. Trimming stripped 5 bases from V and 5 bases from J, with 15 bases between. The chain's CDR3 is CASSGRGGAYGYTF. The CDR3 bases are TGTGCCAGCAGCGGCAGGGGAGGTGCATATGGCTACACCTTC.

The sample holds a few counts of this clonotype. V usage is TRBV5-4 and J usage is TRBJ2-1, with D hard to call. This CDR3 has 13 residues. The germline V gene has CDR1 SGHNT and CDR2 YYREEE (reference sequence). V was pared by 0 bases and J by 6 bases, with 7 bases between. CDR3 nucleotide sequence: TGTGCCAGCAGCTTGGTGCATGTCAATGAGCAGTTCTTC. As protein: CASSLVHVNEQFF.

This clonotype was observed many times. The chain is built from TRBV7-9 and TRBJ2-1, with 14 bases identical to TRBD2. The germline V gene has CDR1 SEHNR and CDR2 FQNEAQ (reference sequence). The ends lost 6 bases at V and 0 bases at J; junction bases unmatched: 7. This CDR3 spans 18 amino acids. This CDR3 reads CASSTGTSGGSSYNEQFF. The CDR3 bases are TGTGCCAGCAGTACCGGGACTAGCGGGGGCAGCTCCTACAATGAGCAGTTCTTC.

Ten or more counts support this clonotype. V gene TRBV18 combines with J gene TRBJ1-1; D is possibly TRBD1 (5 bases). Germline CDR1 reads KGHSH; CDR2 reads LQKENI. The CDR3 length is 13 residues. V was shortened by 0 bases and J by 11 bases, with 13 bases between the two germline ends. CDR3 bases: TGTGCCAGCTCACCACCGCAGGGCACGGTGGCTTTCTTT. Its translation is CASSPPQGTVAFF.

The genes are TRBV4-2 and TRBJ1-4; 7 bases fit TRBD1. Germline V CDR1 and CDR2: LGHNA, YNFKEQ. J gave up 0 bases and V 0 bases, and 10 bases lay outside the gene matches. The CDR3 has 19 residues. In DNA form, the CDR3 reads TGTGCCAGCAGCCAAGACCCCACCTCAGGGGGATCAACTAATGAAAAACTGTTTTTT. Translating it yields CASSQDPTSGGSTNEKLFF.

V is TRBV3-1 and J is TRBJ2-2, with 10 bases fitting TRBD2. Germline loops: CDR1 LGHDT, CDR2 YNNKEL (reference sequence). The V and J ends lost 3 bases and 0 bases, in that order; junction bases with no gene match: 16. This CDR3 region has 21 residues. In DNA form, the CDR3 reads TGTGCCAGCAGCCAGAGGGTATGGACTGCTAGCGGGGGAACGAACACCGGGGAGCTGTTTTTT. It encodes CASSQRVWTASGGTNTGELFF.

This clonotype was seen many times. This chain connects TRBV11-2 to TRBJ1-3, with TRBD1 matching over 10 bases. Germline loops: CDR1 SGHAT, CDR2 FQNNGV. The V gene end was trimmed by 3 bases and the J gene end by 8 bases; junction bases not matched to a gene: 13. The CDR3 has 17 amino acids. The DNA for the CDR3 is TGTGCCAGCAGCTTCGGAATGACAGGGGGCTGGTCGGACACCATATATTTT. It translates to CASSFGMTGGWSDTIYF.

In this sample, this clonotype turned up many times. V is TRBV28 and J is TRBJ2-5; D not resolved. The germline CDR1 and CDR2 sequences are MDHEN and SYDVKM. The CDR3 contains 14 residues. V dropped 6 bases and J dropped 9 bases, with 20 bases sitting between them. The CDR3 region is CASSPDRTERAQYF. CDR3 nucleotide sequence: TGTGCCAGCAGCCCTGATCGGACCGAGAGAGCCCAGTACTTC.

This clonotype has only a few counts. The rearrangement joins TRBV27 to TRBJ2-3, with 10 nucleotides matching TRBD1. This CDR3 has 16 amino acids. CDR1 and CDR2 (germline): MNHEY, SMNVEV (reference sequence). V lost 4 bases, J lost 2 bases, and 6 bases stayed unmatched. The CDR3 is CASSSRQGANTDTQYF. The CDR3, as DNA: TGTGCCAGCAGTTCCCGACAGGGGGCAAACACAGATACGCAGTATTTT.

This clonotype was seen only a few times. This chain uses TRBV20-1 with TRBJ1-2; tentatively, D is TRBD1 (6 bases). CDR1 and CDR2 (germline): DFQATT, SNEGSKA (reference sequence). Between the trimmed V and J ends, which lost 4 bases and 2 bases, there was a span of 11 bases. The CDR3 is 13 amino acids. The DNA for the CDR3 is TGCAGTGCTACCGACACAGGGAACTATGGCTACACCTTC. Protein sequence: CSATDTGNYGYTF.

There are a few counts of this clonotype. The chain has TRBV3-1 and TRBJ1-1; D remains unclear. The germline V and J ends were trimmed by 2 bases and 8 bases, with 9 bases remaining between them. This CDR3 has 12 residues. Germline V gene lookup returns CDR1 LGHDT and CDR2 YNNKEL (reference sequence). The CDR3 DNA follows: TGTGCCAGCAGCCAACGGACGGACGAAGCTTTCTTT. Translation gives CASSQRTDEAFF. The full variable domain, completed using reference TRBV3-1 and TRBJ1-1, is DTAVSQTPKYLVTQMGNDKSIKCEQNLGHDTMYWYKQDSKKFLKIMFSYNNKELIINETVPNRFSPKSPDKAHLNLHINSLELGDSAVYFCASSQRTDEAFFGQGTRLTVV.

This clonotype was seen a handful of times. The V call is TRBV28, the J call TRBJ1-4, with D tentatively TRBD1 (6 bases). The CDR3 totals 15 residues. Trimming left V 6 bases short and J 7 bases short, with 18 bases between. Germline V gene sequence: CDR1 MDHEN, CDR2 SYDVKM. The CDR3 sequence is CASSGQGILGEKLFF. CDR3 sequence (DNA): TGTGCCAGCAGCGGGCAGGGGATTCTTGGTGAAAAACTGTTTTTT.

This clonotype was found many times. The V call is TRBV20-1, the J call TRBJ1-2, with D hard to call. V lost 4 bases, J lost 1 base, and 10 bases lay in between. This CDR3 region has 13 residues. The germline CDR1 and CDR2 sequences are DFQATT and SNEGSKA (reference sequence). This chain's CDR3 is CSATQSDNYGYTF. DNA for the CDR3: TGCAGTGCTACACAGTCCGATAACTATGGCTACACCTTC.

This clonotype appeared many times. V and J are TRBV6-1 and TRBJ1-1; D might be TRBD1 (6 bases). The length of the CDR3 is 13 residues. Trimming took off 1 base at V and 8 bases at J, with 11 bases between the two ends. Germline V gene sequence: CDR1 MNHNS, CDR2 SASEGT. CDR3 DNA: TGTGCCAGCAGTGAAGTAGGGGGGGGCGAAGCTTTCTTT. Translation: CASSEVGGGEAFF.

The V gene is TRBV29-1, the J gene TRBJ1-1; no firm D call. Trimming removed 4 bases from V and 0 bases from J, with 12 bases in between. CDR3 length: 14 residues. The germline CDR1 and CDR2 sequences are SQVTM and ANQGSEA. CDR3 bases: TGCAGCGTTGTCAGGTGGGGAGTGAACACTGAAGCTTTCTTT. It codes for CSVVRWGVNTEAFF.

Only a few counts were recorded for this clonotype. In DNA, the CDR3 is TGTGCCATCCGCCCTGGGGCAGTACAGGTCAATGAGCAGTTCTTC. Amino acids: CAIRPGAVQVNEQFF. This chain connects TRBV10-3 to TRBJ2-1, with a weak D call TRBD1 (5 bases). V gave up 8 bases and J gave up 6 bases, with 20 bases separating them. In germline, CDR1 is ENHRY, CDR2 SYGVKD. The CDR3 runs to 15 residues.

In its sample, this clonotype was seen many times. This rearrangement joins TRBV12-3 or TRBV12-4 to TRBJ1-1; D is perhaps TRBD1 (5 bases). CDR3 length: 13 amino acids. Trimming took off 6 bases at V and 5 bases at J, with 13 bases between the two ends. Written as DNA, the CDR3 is TGTGCCAGCAGGTTCAGGGATTGGACTGAAGCTTTCTTT. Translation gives CASRFRDWTEAFF.

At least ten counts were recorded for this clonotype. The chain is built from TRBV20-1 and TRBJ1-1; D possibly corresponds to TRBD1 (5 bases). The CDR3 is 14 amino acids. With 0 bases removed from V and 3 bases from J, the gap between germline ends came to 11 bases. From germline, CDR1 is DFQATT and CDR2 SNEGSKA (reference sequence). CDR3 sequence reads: CSAREGAEDTEAFF. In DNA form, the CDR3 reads TGCAGTGCTAGAGAAGGGGCAGAAGACACTGAAGCTTTCTTT.

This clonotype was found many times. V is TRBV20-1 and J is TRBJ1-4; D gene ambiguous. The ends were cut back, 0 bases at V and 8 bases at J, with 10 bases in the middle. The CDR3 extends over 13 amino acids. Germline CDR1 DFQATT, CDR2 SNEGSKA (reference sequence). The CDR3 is CSARDGGREKLFF. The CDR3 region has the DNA TGCAGTGCTAGAGATGGAGGTCGGGAAAAACTGTTTTTT.

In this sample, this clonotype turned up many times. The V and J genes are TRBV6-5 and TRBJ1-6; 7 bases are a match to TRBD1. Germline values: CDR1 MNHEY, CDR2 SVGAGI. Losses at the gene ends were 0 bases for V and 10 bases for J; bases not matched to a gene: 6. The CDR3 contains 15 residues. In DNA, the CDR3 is TGTGCCAGCAGTTACTCGAGACAGGGAGGCTCACCCCTCCACTTT. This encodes CASSYSRQGGSPLHF.

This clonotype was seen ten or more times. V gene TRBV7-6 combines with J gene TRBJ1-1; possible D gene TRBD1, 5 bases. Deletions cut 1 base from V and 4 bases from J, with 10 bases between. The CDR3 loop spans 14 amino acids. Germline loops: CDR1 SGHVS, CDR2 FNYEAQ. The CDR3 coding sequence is TGTGCCAGCAGCTTAGGCTCAGGGCTCACTGAAGCTTTCTTT. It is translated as CASSLGSGLTEAFF.

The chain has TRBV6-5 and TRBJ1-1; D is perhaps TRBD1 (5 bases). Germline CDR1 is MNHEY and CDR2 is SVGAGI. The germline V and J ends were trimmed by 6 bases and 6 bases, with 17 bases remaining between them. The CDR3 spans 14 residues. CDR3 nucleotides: TGTGCCAGCAGCCCTGGGGTGGGGGTCTCTGAAGCTTTCTTT. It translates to CASSPGVGVSEAFF.

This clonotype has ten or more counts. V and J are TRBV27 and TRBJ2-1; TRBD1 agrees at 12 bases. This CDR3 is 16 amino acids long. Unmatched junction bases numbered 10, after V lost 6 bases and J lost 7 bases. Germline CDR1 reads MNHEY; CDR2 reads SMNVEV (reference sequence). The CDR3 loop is CASRPGQGARGNEQFF. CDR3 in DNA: TGTGCCAGCAGACCGGGACAGGGGGCAAGGGGGAATGAGCAGTTCTTC.